The T cell receptor (beta chain) under discussion was sequenced for a study of blood T cell repertoires in COVID-19. Overall study: The United States, Italy and Spain were the sources of the acute and convalescent COVID-19 samples. The analysed material was cDNA or gDNA that came from T cells, B-cell-depleted T cells, or PBMCs.

This clone was picked up a small number of times. Original data processing: Amplified reference gene primers provided the basis for estimating nucleated cell counts. Clones were read by immunoSEQ multiplex PCR, and TCRdb kept only the in-frame ones, dropping some. Clone size and V and J calls were adopted from that table, with D and trimming inferred from the DNA. The sample shows approximately 160,000 clones, roughly 86% of them seen only once. The V and J ends lost 1 base and 7 bases respectively, with 17 bases between them. CDR3 size: 15 residues. Looked up from germline, CDR1 is LGHNA and CDR2 is YNFKEQ. A Seattle source enrolled patients during active infection and followed them longitudinally.

This receptor was identified in a man aged 60-69 years with COVID-19, enrolled during active disease. Sequenced: peripheral blood. V gene TRBV4-2 combines with J gene TRBJ2-7; TRBD2 might be the D (5 bases). For the CDR3, the DNA is TGTGCCAGCAGCCAAGTTTTAGAGGGCCCCCTGGAGCAGTACTTC. Translated: CASSQVLEGPLEQYF.